The T cell receptor beta chain described here comes from a study of shared clonotypes between healthy human individuals. Regarding this clone: As yet, its antigen is unknown.

Trimming cost V 1 base and J 9 bases; bases outside gene matches: 7. CDR3 length: 14 amino acids. In germline, CDR1 is SGHRS, CDR2 YFSETQ. Sorted-subset replicate PCR reactions contained roughly 200 ng DNA, corresponding to about 30,000 T cell genomes. Only in-frame clones appear in the TCRdb table, and some are missing; sequencing was by immunoSEQ multiplex PCR. Here the sample spans about 1 million clones, roughly 75% being singletons. Study outcomes and limitations: Depth was large, yet rarefaction showed that sorted-subset sequencing was incomplete. Since donors were few, the genetic and exposure-history diversity represented was limited.

The receptor comes from a man younger than 30 in good health. This chain uses TRBV5-1 with TRBJ2-1; 7 bases align to TRBD2. Sequenced input: memory CD4+ T cells sorted from blood. Subset of the sample: CD45RA-negative fraction. CDR3 residues: CASSLSREMSEQFF. The CDR3 bases are TGCGCCAGCAGCTTGTCGCGGGAGATGTCTGAGCAGTTCTTC.